This T cell receptor (beta chain) derives from a study of regulatory T cells in long-lasting Graves disease. Sample time point: newly diagnosed GD, antithyroid drugs for less than 3 months. RNA extracted from PBMCs served as the sequencing template. Construction of the TCR beta libraries employed iRepertoire HTBI primers in conjunction with Arm-PCR of CDR3 regions. TCRdb re-called the multiplex PCR reads with MiXCR, one entry per CDR3 protein. The table shows approximately 490,000 distinct CDR3 sequences, with about 16% occurring only once. Points on this clonotype: The antigen remains unidentified. At one boundary the junction diverges from the germline segment, which might be a read error.

This CDR3 contains 13 residues. Study-wide results and limits: Those with persistent Graves' had less TCR diversity than newly diagnosed patients. Persistent disease was associated with favored TRBV28 usage and with favored use of TRBJ1-2 and TRBJ2-5.

The data also belong to a second study, concerning T cells in Graves' hyperthyroidism and ophthalmopathy. That paper states: Using the HTBI primer set, a first-round RT-PCR was run on the TCR CDR3.

Source: peripheral blood mononuclear cells (PBMCs), taken at new diagnosis, from a patient treated with antithyroid drugs. This rearrangement joins TRBV12-3 or TRBV12-4 to TRBJ2-5, with D unresolved. The origin of this receptor is a man in his forties with Graves disease. The CDR3: CASSPTVEEAQYF. The CDR3 bases are TGTGCCAGCAGTCCGACGGTGGAAGAGGCCCAGTACTTC.